This TCR beta chain originates from a study of beta chain features in type 1 diabetes. The sequenced template was cDNA made from the entire isolated RNA. Measured with immunoSEQ multiplex PCR; TCRdb has only the in-frame clones, and not every one. Of 200,000 to 250,000 clones detected, about 9.3% appear once; the ten largest clones hold under 0.045%. The CDR3 totals 17 residues. Per the germline V gene, CDR1 is SGHTS and CDR2 is YDEGEE. V gave up 3 bases and J gave up 1 base; unmatched junction bases: 11. The sample holds a few counts of this clone. This sequence joins TRBV5-8 and TRBJ1-1; 8 bases line up with TRBD1. This receptor was obtained from a woman younger than 35 in good health. Material: naive CD4+ T cells from blood. CDR3 nucleotides: TGTGCCAGCAGCTGGTGGACAGGGACGAGGGCGAACACTGAAGCTTTCTTT. This sequence encodes CASSWWTGTRANTEAFF. Filled out from reference TRBV5-8 and TRBJ1-1, the complete variable domain reads EAGVTQSPTHLIKTRGQQATLRCSPISGHTSVYWYQQALGLGLQFLLWYDEGEERNRGNFPPRFSGRQFPNYSSELNVNALELEDSALYLCASSWWTGTRANTEAFFGQGTRLTVV.